The TCR beta chain described here comes from a study of blood T cells in healthy people across ages. Study-level results: Observed TCR beta diversity per million T cells went down as age went up. This fall followed a roughly linear course with age.

A note on this clonotype: What it binds is unknown.

Using a J-beta primer mix together with a sample-barcoded 5' primer, a second PCR was run for roughly 7 to 11 cycles. TCRdb re-called the 5' RACE reads with MiXCR, one entry per CDR3 protein. The data show 1,300,000 or so distinct CDR3 sequences, 59% seen once. Germline CDR1 and CDR2: SGHRS and YFSETQ. CDR3 length equals 14 residues. The germline V and J ends were trimmed by 4 bases and 4 bases, with 14 bases remaining between them. The specimen was blood. The chain has TRBV5-1 and TRBJ1-2; no reliable D call. The sequence derives from a man between 18 and 35 years old in good health. CDR3: CASSQRGQAYGYTF. The CDR3 DNA is TGCGCCAGCAGCCAAAGAGGGCAGGCCTATGGCTACACCTTC.